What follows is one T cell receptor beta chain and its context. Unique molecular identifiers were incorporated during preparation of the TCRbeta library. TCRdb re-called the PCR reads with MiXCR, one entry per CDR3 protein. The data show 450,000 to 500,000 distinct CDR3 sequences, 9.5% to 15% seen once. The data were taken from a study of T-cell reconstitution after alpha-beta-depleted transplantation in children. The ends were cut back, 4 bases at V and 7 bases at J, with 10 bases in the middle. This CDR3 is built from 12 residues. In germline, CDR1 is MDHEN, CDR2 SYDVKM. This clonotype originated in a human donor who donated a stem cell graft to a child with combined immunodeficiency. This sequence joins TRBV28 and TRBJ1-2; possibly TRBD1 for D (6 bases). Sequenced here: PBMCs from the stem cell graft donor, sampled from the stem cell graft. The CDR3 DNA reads TGTGCCAGCAGTTCTCAGGGGATTGGCTACACCTTC. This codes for CASSSQGIGYTF.